This TCR beta chain was sequenced in a study of early T cells in non-severe SARS-CoV-2 infection. For the study at large: RNA in bulk from unsorted whole blood was sequenced, and chains were unpaired.

In the library, individual cDNA molecules carried attached unique molecular identifiers. TCRdb analysed the 5' RACE reads with MiXCR anew, one entry per CDR3 protein. The sample lists approximately 100,000 distinct CDR3 sequences, about 11% occurring once. Findings and limits, study-wide: Private and CD4 specificities were missed by VDJdb matching, skewed to anti-spike CD8.

A word on this clonotype: Its target is not known.

V trimming: 0 bases; J trimming: 7 bases; junction bases outside the gene matches: 4. The CDR3 loop spans 15 amino acids. Germline V gene lookup returns CDR1 SGHKS and CDR2 YYEKEE (reference sequence). This sequence originates from an adult who was a healthcare worker with PCR-confirmed SARS-CoV-2 infection or an uninfected control (not recorded which). The gene calls are TRBV5-5 and TRBJ1-5; TRBD1 aligns across 10 bases. The sequenced sample was whole blood. CDR3 protein: CASSLGGQGNQPQHF. CDR3 nucleotides: TGTGCCAGCAGCTTGGGGGGACAGGGGAACCAGCCCCAGCATTTT.